This T cell receptor (beta chain) stems from a study of shared T cell receptors in the human thymus. The CDR3 is made up of 17 amino acids. Between the trimmed V and J ends, which lost 2 bases and 0 bases, there was a span of 14 bases. Looked up from germline, CDR1 is SEHNR and CDR2 is FQNEAQ (reference sequence). Profiling relied on immunoSEQ multiplex PCR, and the TCRdb table lists in-frame clones only, not all of them. The sample consists of hundreds of thousands of clones, more than 75% of them appearing once. These records were also assigned to another study, of human thymus T cells. Per that study: Congenital heart defects were the reason for the corrective surgery that the donors, healthy Finnish infants, were having. Corrective heart surgery yielded the resections from which the thymus tissue came. Usage of V and J genes appeared biased in thymic and blood repertoires. Highly overlapping thymic repertoires among unrelated individuals were reported in related research.

The clonotype comes from a boy in the first two years of life with a congenital heart defect. The rearrangement joins TRBV7-9 to TRBJ1-3, with TRBD1 as a possible D gene (5 bases). The sequencing sample was made of thymocytes. Written as DNA, the CDR3 is TGTGCCAGCAGCTTACCCGTAGGGGCTTTCTCTGGAAACACCATATATTTT. As protein: CASSLPVGAFSGNTIYF.